The 27 T cell receptor beta chains reported below all come from one sample, sequenced in a study of technical replicates of blood from a few donors. TCRdb's table, derived via immunoSEQ multiplex PCR, lists solely in-frame clones and lacks some. The sample has approximately 75,000 clones; approximately 97% are singletons. Input material: T cells isolated from PBMCs. These receptors were taken from a human donor in good health.

The V call is TRBV28, the J call TRBJ2-7; 10 bases agree with TRBD2. Trimming cost V 5 bases and J 3 bases; bases outside gene matches: 1. The CDR3 consists of 13 residues. Germline V CDR1 and CDR2: MDHEN, SYDVKM. CDR3 DNA sequence: TGTGCCAGCAGTACTAGCGGGAACTACGAGCAGTACTTC. The encoded protein is CASSTSGNYEQYF.

The chain uses TRBV28 and TRBJ2-3; TRBD2 agrees at 10 bases. CDR1 is MDHEN and CDR2 is SYDVKM in the germline V gene. Trimming cost V 5 bases and J 2 bases; bases outside gene matches: 4. There are 15 residues in the CDR3. In DNA, the CDR3 is TGTGCCAGCAGTCTAGCGGGAGAGTCCACAGATACGCAGTATTTT. This translates into CASSLAGESTDTQYF.

The chain has TRBV28 and TRBJ2-3; 9 bases agree with TRBD2. Germline V CDR1 and CDR2: MDHEN, SYDVKM. With V trimmed by 6 bases and J by 3 bases, 13 bases remained unmatched. CDR3 length: 17 residues. The CDR3 loop is CASSPPSGDRGTDTQYF. Here the CDR3 DNA reads TGTGCCAGCAGCCCACCTAGCGGGGATCGGGGTACAGATACGCAGTATTTT.

The J gene is TRBJ2-7, the V gene TRBV6-1; 16 bases are shared with TRBD2. This CDR3 has 17 residues. The V gene's germline CDR1 is MNHNS and CDR2 SASEGT. The trim removed 4 bases at V and 7 bases at J, leaving 10 bases unmatched. CDR3 nucleotide sequence: TGTGCCAGCAGTGGTACAACCGGGACTAGCGGGAGGGGGGAGCAGTACTTC. This codes for CASSGTTGTSGRGEQYF.

The CDR3 DNA is TGTGCCAGCAGTTACTCTCCGTTTAGGGGAAAACTGTTTTTT. Its protein is CASSYSPFRGKLFF. The rearrangement links TRBV6-5 to TRBJ1-4, with D tentatively TRBD1 (5 bases). The V end was cut by 0 bases, the J end by 10 bases, with 12 bases between. This CDR3 is 14 amino acids long. Per the germline V gene, CDR1 is MNHEY and CDR2 is SVGAGI.

This rearrangement joins TRBV6-6 to TRBJ2-3, with 7 bases fitting TRBD1. Trimming took 6 bases from V and 3 from J; bases not matched to a gene: 12. Looked up from germline, CDR1 is MNHNY and CDR2 is SVGAGI (reference sequence). The CDR3 totals 16 residues. CDR3: CASRISTGWGTDTQYF. The CDR3 region has the DNA TGTGCCAGCAGAATCTCGACAGGGTGGGGGACAGATACGCAGTATTTT.

The chain is built from TRBV5-1 and TRBJ2-6; 7 nucleotides match TRBD2. Per germline, CDR1 SGHRS and CDR2 YFSETQ. J lost 1 base, V lost 2 bases, and 9 bases had no gene match. This CDR3 has 18 amino acids. CDR3 nucleotide sequence: TGCGCCAGCAGCTTATACCCCGGGGGGACTTCTGGGGCCAACGTCCTGACTTTC. Residues: CASSLYPGGTSGANVLTF.

V and J are TRBV5-4 and TRBJ2-2; 7 bases agree with TRBD1. The CDR3 length is 12 residues. V gave up 8 bases and J gave up 7 bases; unmatched junction bases: 5. The germline gives CDR1 SGHNT, CDR2 YYREEE (reference sequence). The CDR3 region is CARDRDGGELFF. The DNA of the CDR3 is TGTGCCAGAGACAGGGACGGCGGGGAGCTGTTTTTT.

V is TRBV6-4 and J is TRBJ2-7; D is perhaps TRBD2 (6 bases). The CDR3 has 13 amino acids. Germline assignment: CDR1 MRHNA and CDR2 SNTAGT. The V and J ends lost 3 bases and 3 bases respectively, with 9 bases between them. DNA of the CDR3: TGTGCCAGCAGTGAGTGGGGAGGCTACGAGCAGTACTTC. Amino acid sequence: CASSEWGGYEQYF.

The chain combines TRBV29-1 with TRBJ1-2; D unclear. V was cut by 5 bases and J by 2 bases, with 15 bases left in between. CDR1 SQVTM and CDR2 ANQGSEA come from the germline V gene. The CDR3 is 14 residues long. CDR3 sequence (DNA): TGCAGCGTTCCCTCCTGGGAGGGAAACTATGGCTACACCTTC. Amino acids: CSVPSWEGNYGYTF.

The rearrangement uses TRBV5-6 and TRBJ2-7; 11 nucleotides agree with TRBD2. The CDR3 length is 16 residues. V shed 2 bases and J 2 bases; nucleotides not matched to a gene: 6. Germline V gene sequence: CDR1 SGHDT, CDR2 YYEEEE. The CDR3 DNA reads as TGTGCCAGCAGCTTCCCGACTAGCGGGATGACCTACGAGCAGTACTTC. This sequence encodes CASSFPTSGMTYEQYF.

V gene TRBV9 combines with J gene TRBJ1-2; possibly TRBD1 for D (5 bases). CDR1 SGDLS and CDR2 YYNGEE come from the germline V gene. The germline V and J ends were trimmed by 0 bases and 12 bases, with 15 bases remaining between them. The CDR3 extends over 13 amino acids. CDR3 DNA sequence: TGTGCCAGCAGCGTAGAGGGGCGACTGATCCACACCTTC. Translation: CASSVEGRLIHTF.

DNA of the CDR3: TGTGCCAGCAGCCGTCCCCCATCACATAGCAATCAGCCCCAGCATTTT. Protein sequence: CASSRPPSHSNQPQHF. The chain uses TRBV2 and TRBJ1-5; D call uncertain. The V and J ends lost 6 bases and 0 bases respectively, with 15 bases between them. The CDR3 is 16 amino acids. Germline V gene lookup returns CDR1 SNHLY and CDR2 FYNNEI.

As DNA, the CDR3 is TGCGCCAGCAGCCTCTTCACTGCGAACGAGCAGTACTTC. It codes for CASSLFTANEQYF. This chain connects TRBV4-1 to TRBJ2-7; D unclear. V lost 4 bases, J lost 5 bases, and 12 bases lay in between. The germline gives CDR1 MGHRA, CDR2 YSYEKL. The CDR3 loop spans 13 amino acids.

The V call is TRBV27, the J call TRBJ2-3; 7 bases fit TRBD2. The CDR3 has 21 residues. Germline lookup yields CDR1 MNHEY and CDR2 SMNVEV (reference sequence). The V and J ends lost 3 bases and 0 bases, in that order; junction bases with no gene match: 21. In DNA, the CDR3 is TGTGCCAGCAGTTTCTGGTTAGTTTGGCGGGAGTCTACCGCTAGCACAGATACGCAGTATTTT. It encodes CASSFWLVWRESTASTDTQYF.

The rearrangement joins TRBV4-2 to TRBJ2-2, with a weak D call TRBD2 (5 bases). Looked up from germline, CDR1 is LGHNA and CDR2 is YNFKEQ. The CDR3 is 17 residues long. V gave up 2 bases and J gave up 3 bases, with 16 bases separating them. The CDR3 reads CASSQRESVGHTGELFF. The CDR3 DNA is TGTGCCAGCAGCCAAAGGGAGAGCGTTGGGCACACCGGGGAGCTGTTTTTT.

The chain recombines TRBV4-2 with TRBJ1-2; no definite D call. Per germline, CDR1 LGHNA and CDR2 YNFKEQ. V lost 0 bases and J 2 bases, leaving 13 bases between the germline ends. The CDR3 spans 16 residues. CDR3 in DNA: TGTGCCAGCAGCCAAGACCCCGTTACGCTAAACTATGGCTACACCTTC. Translation gives CASSQDPVTLNYGYTF.

The chain has TRBV2 and TRBJ1-2; the match to TRBD1 covers 7 bases. There are 15 residues in the CDR3. Germline V CDR1 and CDR2: SNHLY, FYNNEI. After removal of 7 bases from V and 4 bases from J, the junction contained 12 bases not matched to a gene. The CDR3 here is CASKKGPTGSYGYTF. The CDR3 DNA sequence: TGTGCCAGCAAAAAGGGACCGACAGGGAGCTATGGCTACACCTTC.

The chain uses TRBV11-2 and TRBJ2-7, with TRBD1 as a possible D gene (7 bases). In germline, CDR1 is SGHAT, CDR2 FQNNGV. The CDR3 covers 19 residues. Trimming cost V 4 bases and J 0 bases, with 25 bases left between them. Here the CDR3 reads CASSSEGWQGGISSYEQYF. The CDR3 bases are TGTGCCAGCAGCTCGGAAGGGTGGCAGGGGGGCATCAGCTCCTACGAGCAGTACTTC.

The chain has TRBV7-8 and TRBJ2-1; 11 positions agree with TRBD2. CDR1 and CDR2 from the germline V gene are SGHVS and FQNEAQ. J gave up 6 bases and V 5 bases, and 6 bases lay outside the gene matches. This CDR3 has 15 residues. The CDR3 bases are TGTGCCAGCAGCCCCACTAGCGGGAGAGCCAATGAGCAGTTCTTC. Protein: CASSPTSGRANEQFF.

The chain recombines TRBV30 with TRBJ1-3, with D possibly matching TRBD1 (5 bases). V was shortened by 3 bases and J by 3 bases, with 9 bases between the two germline ends. The germline V gene encodes CDR1 GTSNPN and CDR2 SVGIG (reference sequence). This CDR3 region has 13 residues. CDR3 in DNA: TGTGCCTGGAGGACAGTATTTGGAAACACCATATATTTT. Its translation: CAWRTVFGNTIYF.

V gene TRBV6-1 combines with J gene TRBJ1-2; D possibly corresponds to TRBD1 (6 bases). The CDR3 length is 17 residues. The germline CDR1 and CDR2 sequences are MNHNS and SASEGT. Trimming stripped 6 bases from V and 2 bases from J, with 22 bases between. The CDR3 here is CASRENWGGTPNYGYTF. The DNA of the CDR3 is TGTGCCAGCAGGGAAAACTGGGGGGGGACACCAAACTATGGCTACACCTTC.

J is TRBJ2-2 and V is TRBV9, with 9 bases lining up with TRBD1. Germline lookup yields CDR1 SGDLS and CDR2 YYNGEE. Losses at the gene ends were 5 bases for V and 2 bases for J; bases not matched to a gene: 1. CDR3 size: 14 residues. In nucleotides, the CDR3 is TGTGCCAGCAGACAGGGGGCCAACACCGGGGAGCTGTTTTTT. It is translated as CASRQGANTGELFF.

This sequence joins TRBV15 and TRBJ2-1, with D perhaps matching TRBD2 (5 bases). The CDR3 loop spans 13 amino acids. V lost 9 bases and J lost 4, with 13 bases in between. Germline assignment: CDR1 LNHNV and CDR2 YYDKDF (reference sequence). The CDR3 DNA is TGTGCCACGAGAGTCAGCGGATACAATGAGCAGTTCTTC. This sequence encodes CATRVSGYNEQFF.

This chain links TRBV30 with TRBJ1-5; D may be TRBD1 (5 bases). Per the germline V gene, CDR1 is GTSNPN and CDR2 is SVGIG (reference sequence). This CDR3 region has 14 residues. V lost 0 bases, J lost 2 bases, and 8 bases lay in between. CDR3 region: CAWSVEQGNQPQHF. The CDR3 DNA follows: TGTGCCTGGAGTGTTGAACAGGGCAATCAGCCCCAGCATTTT.

CDR3 region: CASMGTGGHNEQFF. For the CDR3, the DNA is TGTGCCAGCATGGGGACAGGGGGCCACAATGAGCAGTTCTTC. The chain joins TRBV9 to TRBJ2-1; 12 bases agree with TRBD1. V shed 6 bases, J shed 5 bases, and the junction held 3 bases outside the gene matches. The CDR3 has 14 amino acids. The germline V gene encodes CDR1 SGDLS and CDR2 YYNGEE.

The chain employs TRBV7-9 and TRBJ2-7; TRBD2 aligns across 9 bases. This CDR3 is 15 amino acids long. The germline gives CDR1 SEHNR, CDR2 FQNEAQ (reference sequence). V was pared by 1 base and J by 3 bases, with 4 bases of the junction left unmatched. The CDR3 DNA follows: TGTGCCAGCAGCTTAGTTCTAGCGGGAAGCTACGAGCAGTACTTC. Protein sequence: CASSLVLAGSYEQYF.